These T cell receptor beta chains were read from a single sample in a study of T cell responses to AZD1222 COVID-19 vaccine. Using immunoSEQ multiplex PCR, the repertoire was profiled, and TCRdb retains in-frame clones only, with some absent. The data show about 55,000 clones, about 90% seen once. Here the sequenced sample was peripheral blood, taken on day 0 of AZD1222 vaccination. These receptors all stem from an adult in good health. CDR3s leave out the opening cysteine and the closing phenylalanine or tryptophan. The order of the fields is V gene, J gene, CDR3 protein.

v_gene: TRBV3-1/TRBV3-2
j_gene: TRBJ2-7
CDR3aa: ASSQDPPWGLAGGPRSYEQY

v_gene: TRBV2
j_gene: TRBJ2-5
CDR3aa: ASTSMAGETQY

v_gene: TRBV19
j_gene: TRBJ1-4
CDR3aa: ASRDRGGTNEKLF

v_gene: TRBV12-3/TRBV12-4
j_gene: TRBJ1-5
CDR3aa: ASRYSNQPQH

v_gene: TRBV6-1
j_gene: TRBJ2-5
CDR3aa: ASSEPLLAVQETQY

v_gene: TRBV19
j_gene: TRBJ2-2
CDR3aa: ASSMGQGAGELF

v_gene: TRBV18
j_gene: TRBJ1-3
CDR3aa: ASSPGTSANTIY

v_gene: TRBV6-6
j_gene: TRBJ1-2
CDR3aa: ASTHGEGYT

v_gene: TRBV4-1
j_gene: TRBJ2-1
CDR3aa: ASSHGDEQF

v_gene: TRBV6-5
j_gene: TRBJ1-1
CDR3aa: ASRITRGGTEAF

v_gene: TRBV5-1
j_gene: TRBJ2-7
CDR3aa: ASSFGPGQGYEQY

v_gene: TRBV7-2
j_gene: TRBJ2-2
CDR3aa: ASSPWTSGGGSGELF

v_gene: TRBV19
j_gene: TRBJ1-5
CDR3aa: ASSRAPGRGRQPQH

v_gene: TRBV6-1
j_gene: TRBJ2-2
CDR3aa: ASSSPELFTGELF

v_gene: TRBV19
j_gene: TRBJ1-3
CDR3aa: ASIPGQGASGNTIY

v_gene: TRBV29-1
j_gene: TRBJ1-2
CDR3aa: SVEGPVQVHYGYT

v_gene: TRBV7-8
j_gene: TRBJ1-1
CDR3aa: ASSLATGGVLGEAF

v_gene: TRBV5-1
j_gene: TRBJ2-7
CDR3aa: ASSQGGYEQY

v_gene: TRBV2
j_gene: TRBJ2-3
CDR3aa: ASNTPFGTSGGASTDTQY

v_gene: TRBV30
j_gene: TRBJ1-4
CDR3aa: AWSDRDVSEKLF

v_gene: TRBV30
j_gene: TRBJ2-6
CDR3aa: AWSISRVLT

v_gene: TRBV3-1/TRBV3-2
j_gene: TRBJ2-7
CDR3aa: ASSQDLLRGASGYYEQY

v_gene: TRBV14
j_gene: TRBJ2-7
CDR3aa: ASSLRNSEQY

v_gene: TRBV9
j_gene: TRBJ2-2
CDR3aa: ASSVAPGNTGELF

v_gene: TRBV6-5
j_gene: TRBJ1-2
CDR3aa: ASSPGQTGDGYT

v_gene: TRBV4-1
j_gene: TRBJ2-1
CDR3aa: ASSQGLADYNEQF